This TCR beta chain was retrieved from a study of cytomegalovirus exposure and HLA in healthy donors. Overall study findings and caveats: Most TCR sequences were uncommon, yet certain public TCRs appeared in many donors. The study recorded 150 to 200 TCR beta chains that were cytomegalovirus-associated. The finding came from a later analysis; first-cohort TCR clusters tended to co-occur in the 130 or so validation repertoires. The CMV antigen specificity of three CMV-associated chains was confirmed through in vitro analysis.

This table comes from immunoSEQ multiplex PCR, and its TCRdb copy is limited to in-frame clones, with some not included. The sample contains 71,000 or so clones, around 96% of which appear only once. A note on this clone: Antigen unknown.

The CDR3 contains 16 residues. V was trimmed by 5 bases and J by 4 bases, leaving 18 bases between them. Germline V gene data show CDR1 as LGHNA and CDR2 as YNFKEQ. V and J are TRBV4-2 and TRBJ2-4; TRBD2 is a possible D gene (5 bases). The receptor comes from a man younger than 35 in good health and CMV-seropositive. What was sequenced was PBMCs. CDR3 in amino acids: CASSSGVSGGKNIQYF. The DNA of the CDR3 is TGTGCCAGCAGCTCAGGCGTTTCCGGAGGAAAAAACATTCAGTACTTC.